The present TCR beta chain was sequenced within a study of CD8 T cells in Susac syndrome. Study-level findings and limits: It was acknowledged in the study that the number of individuals who were included in its TCR sequencing and HLA analysis was relatively small.

When the RNA was reverse transcribed, random hexamers were used with an input of 0.5 to 1 ug. It was immunoSEQ multiplex PCR that amplified TCR beta CDR3 across 54 Vbeta and 13 Jbeta. Each CDR3 protein gets one entry after TCRdb re-called the immunoSEQ multiplex PCR reads with MiXCR. The sample holds roughly 170,000 distinct CDR3 sequences, about 93% seen once. As to this clonotype: The antigen remains unidentified.

The clonotype originates from a human donor with multiple sclerosis. Sequencing was carried out using CD4+ T cells from PBMCs.

CDR3 DNA sequence: TGTGCCAGCAGTAACAGACGGGGCCAACTCTCTGGGGCCAACGTCCTGACTTTC. Its translation: CASSNRRGQLSGANVLTF. This chain joins TRBV6-5 and TRBJ2-6, with D perhaps TRBD1 or TRBD2 (5 bases each). The CDR3 contains 18 residues. Trimming left V 5 bases short and J 0 bases short, with 17 bases between. Germline CDR1 and CDR2: MNHEY and SVGAGI.